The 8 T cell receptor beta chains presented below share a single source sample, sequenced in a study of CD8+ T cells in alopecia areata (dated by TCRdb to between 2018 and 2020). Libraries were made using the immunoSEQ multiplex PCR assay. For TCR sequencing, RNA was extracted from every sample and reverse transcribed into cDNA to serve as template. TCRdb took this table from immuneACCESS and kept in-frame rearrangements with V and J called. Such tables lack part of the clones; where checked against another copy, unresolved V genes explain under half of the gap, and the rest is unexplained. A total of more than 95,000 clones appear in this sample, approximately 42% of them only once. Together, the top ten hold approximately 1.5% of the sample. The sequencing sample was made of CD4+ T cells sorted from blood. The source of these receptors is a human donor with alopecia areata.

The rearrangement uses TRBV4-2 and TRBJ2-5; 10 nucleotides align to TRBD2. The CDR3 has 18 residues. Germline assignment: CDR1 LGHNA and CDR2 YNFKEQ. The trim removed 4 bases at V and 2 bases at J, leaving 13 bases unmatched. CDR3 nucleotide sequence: TGTGCCAGCAGCCCGGAGCTGACCGGGACTAGCGTACAAGAGACCCAGTACTTC. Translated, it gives CASSPELTGTSVQETQYF.

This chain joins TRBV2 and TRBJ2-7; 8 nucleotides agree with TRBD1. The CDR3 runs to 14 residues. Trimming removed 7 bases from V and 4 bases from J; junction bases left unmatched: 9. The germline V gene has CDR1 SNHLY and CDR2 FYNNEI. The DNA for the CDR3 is TGTGCCAGCAAGGGGAGGACAGGGAGGTACGAGCAGTACTTC. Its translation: CASKGRTGRYEQYF.

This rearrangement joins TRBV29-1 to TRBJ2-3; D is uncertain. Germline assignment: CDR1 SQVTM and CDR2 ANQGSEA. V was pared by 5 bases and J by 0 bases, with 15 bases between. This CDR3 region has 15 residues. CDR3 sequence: CSVKIGLLSTDTQYF. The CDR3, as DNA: TGCAGCGTTAAAATCGGGTTATTGAGCACAGATACGCAGTATTTT.

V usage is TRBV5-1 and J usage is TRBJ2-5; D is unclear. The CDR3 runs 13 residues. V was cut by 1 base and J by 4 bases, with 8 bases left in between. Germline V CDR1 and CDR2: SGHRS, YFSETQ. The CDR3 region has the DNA TGCGCCAGCAGCTTGCCGGAGCCAGAGACCCAGTACTTC. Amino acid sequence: CASSLPEPETQYF.

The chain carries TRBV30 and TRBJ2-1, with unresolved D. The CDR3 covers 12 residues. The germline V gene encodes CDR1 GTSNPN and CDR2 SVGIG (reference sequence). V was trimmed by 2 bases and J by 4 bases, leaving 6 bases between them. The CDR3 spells CAWSTEYNEQFF. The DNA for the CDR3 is TGTGCCTGGAGTACGGAGTACAATGAGCAGTTCTTC. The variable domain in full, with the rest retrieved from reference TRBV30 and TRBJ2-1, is SQTIHQWPATLVQPVGSPLSLECTVEGTSNPNLYWYRQAAGRGLQLLFYSVGIGQISSEVPQNLSASRPQDRQFILSSKKLLLSDSGFYLCAWSTEYNEQFFGPGTRLTVL.

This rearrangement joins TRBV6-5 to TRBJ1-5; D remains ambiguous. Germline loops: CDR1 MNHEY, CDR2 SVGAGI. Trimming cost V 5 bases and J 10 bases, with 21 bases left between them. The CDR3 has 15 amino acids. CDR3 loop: CASSPEAGRLSPQHF. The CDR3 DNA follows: TGTGCCAGCAGTCCAGAAGCCGGTAGGCTAAGTCCCCAGCATTTT.

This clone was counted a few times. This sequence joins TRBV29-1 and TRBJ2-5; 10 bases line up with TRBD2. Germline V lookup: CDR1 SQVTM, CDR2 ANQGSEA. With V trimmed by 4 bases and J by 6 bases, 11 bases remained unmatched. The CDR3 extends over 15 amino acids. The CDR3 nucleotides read TGCAGCGTTGTATCGCAGCGGGAGGGCCTGAAGACCCAGTACTTC. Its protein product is CSVVSQREGLKTQYF.

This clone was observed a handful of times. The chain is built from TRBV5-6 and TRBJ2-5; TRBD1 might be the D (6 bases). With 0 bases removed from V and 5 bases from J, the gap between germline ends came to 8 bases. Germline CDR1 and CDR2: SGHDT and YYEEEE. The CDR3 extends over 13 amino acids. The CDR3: CASSLGTEETQYF. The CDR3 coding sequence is TGTGCCAGCAGCTTGGGGACAGAGGAGACCCAGTACTTC. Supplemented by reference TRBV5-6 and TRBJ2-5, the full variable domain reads DAGVTQSPTHLIKTRGQQVTLRCSPKSGHDTVSWYQQALGQGPQFIFQYYEEEERQRGNFPDRFSGHQFPNYSSELNVNALLLGDSALYLCASSLGTEETQYFGPGTRLLVL.